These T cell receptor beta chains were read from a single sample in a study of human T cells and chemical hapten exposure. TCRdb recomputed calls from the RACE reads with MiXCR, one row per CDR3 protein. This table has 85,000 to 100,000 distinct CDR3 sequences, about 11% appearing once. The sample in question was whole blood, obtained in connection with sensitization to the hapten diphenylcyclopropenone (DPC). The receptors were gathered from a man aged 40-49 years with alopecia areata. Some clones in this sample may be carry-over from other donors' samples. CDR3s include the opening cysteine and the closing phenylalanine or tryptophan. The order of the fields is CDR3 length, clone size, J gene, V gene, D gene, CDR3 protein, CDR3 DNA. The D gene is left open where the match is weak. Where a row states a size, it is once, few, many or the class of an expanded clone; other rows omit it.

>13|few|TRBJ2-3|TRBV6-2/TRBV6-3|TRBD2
CASREVGTDTQYF
TGTGCCAGCCGGGAGGTCGGCACAGATACGCAGTATTTT
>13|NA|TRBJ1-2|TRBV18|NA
CASSLTGSNGYTF
TGTGCCAGCTCACTAACAGGGTCTAATGGCTACACCTTC
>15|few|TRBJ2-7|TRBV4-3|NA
CASSLEFGPTYEQYF
TGCGCCAGCAGCCTGGAGTTCGGGCCTACCTACGAGCAGTACTTC
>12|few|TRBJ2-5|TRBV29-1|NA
CSVGQAQETQYF
TGCAGCGTTGGACAGGCTCAAGAGACCCAGTACTTC
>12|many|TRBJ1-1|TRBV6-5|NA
CASSQGITEAFF
TGTGCCAGCAGCCAGGGGATCACTGAAGCTTTCTTT
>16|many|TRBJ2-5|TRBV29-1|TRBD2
CSARPFLAGAQETQYF
TGCAGCGCACGCCCTTTCTTAGCGGGAGCCCAAGAGACCCAGTACTTC
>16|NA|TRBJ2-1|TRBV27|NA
CASSSPVRSSYNEQFF
TGTGCCAGCAGTTCTCCGGTCCGAAGCTCCTACAATGAGCAGTTCTTC
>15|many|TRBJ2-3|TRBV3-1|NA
CASSQWMGSTDTQYF
TGTGCCAGCAGCCAATGGATGGGGTCCACAGATACGCAGTATTTT
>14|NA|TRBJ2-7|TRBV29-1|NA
CSVAYAVGSYKQYF
TGCAGCGTCGCCTACGCGGTCGGGTCCTACAAGCAGTACTTC
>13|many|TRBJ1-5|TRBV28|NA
CASSETGNQPQHF
TGTGCCAGCAGTGAAACCGGGAATCAGCCCCAGCATTTT
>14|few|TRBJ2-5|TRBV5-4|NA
CASSPAGQGETQYF
TGTGCCAGCAGCCCTGCAGGGCAGGGAGAGACCCAGTACTTC
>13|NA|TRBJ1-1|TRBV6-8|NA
CASTNGSNTEAFF
TGTGCCAGCACTAATGGGAGTAACACTGAAGCTTTCTTT
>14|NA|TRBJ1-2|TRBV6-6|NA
CASSPAGLRYGYTF
TGTGCCAGCAGCCCCGCGGGGCTCCGCTATGGCTACACCTTC
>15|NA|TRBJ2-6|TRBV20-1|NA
CSATPGYSGANVLTF
TGCAGTGCTACACCAGGGTACTCTGGGGCCAACGTCCTGACTTTC
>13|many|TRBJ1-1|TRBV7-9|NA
CASSLGGAGEAFF
TGTGCCAGCAGCCTTGGGGGGGCGGGTGAAGCTTTCTTT
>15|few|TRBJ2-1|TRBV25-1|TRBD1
CASRRPGQGYNEQFF
TGTGCCAGCAGGAGACCGGGACAGGGGTACAATGAGCAGTTCTTC
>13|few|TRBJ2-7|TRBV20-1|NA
CSALAGILYEQYF
TGCAGTGCTCTCGCGGGGATCTTATACGAGCAGTACTTC
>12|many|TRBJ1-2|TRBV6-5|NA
CASSYDTYGYTF
TGTGCCAGCAGTTACGATACCTATGGCTACACCTTC
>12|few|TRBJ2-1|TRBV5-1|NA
CASSLADSEQFF
TGCGCCAGCAGCTTGGCAGATAGTGAGCAGTTCTTC
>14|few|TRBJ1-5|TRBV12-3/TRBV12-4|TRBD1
CASSLGGQNQPQHF
TGTGCCAGCAGTTTAGGGGGACAGAATCAGCCCCAGCATTTT
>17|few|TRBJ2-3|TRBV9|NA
CASSVDPTGLVTDTQYF
TGTGCCAGCAGCGTAGACCCGACAGGACTAGTAACAGATACGCAGTATTTT